Listed below are T cell receptor beta chains from one sample, sequenced in a study of shared clonotypes between healthy human individuals. Assay: immunoSEQ multiplex PCR; the TCRdb copy retains only in-frame clones and omits some. The sample contains 2 million to 3 million clones, 93% of which appear only once. Material for sequencing was naive CD4+ T cells from PBMCs. The receptors shown here come from a man aged 18 to 30 in good health. Some clones in this sample may be carry-over from other donors' samples. The CDR3 runs from the conserved cysteine through the conserved F or W.

v_call	cdr3_length	j_call	cdr3_aa
TRBV7-2	16	TRBJ2-7	CASSLVKTSGSGEQYF
TRBV28	15	TRBJ2-7	CASSLGGGSSYEQYF
TRBV28	14	TRBJ1-2	CASSSTVSGYGYTF
TRBV19	16	TRBJ1-2	CASSTSGTLRNYGYTF
TRBV5-1	16	TRBJ2-4	CASSTGTSGGKNIQYF
TRBV6-6	12	TRBJ1-2	CASSITNYGYTF
TRBV30	14	TRBJ1-5	CAWNSPGTYQPQHF
TRBV5-1	16	TRBJ2-3	CASSAGAPAVTDTQYF
TRBV5-1	16	TRBJ2-7	CASSLALAGFSHEQYF
TRBV5-1	15	TRBJ1-3	CASSLGGLSGNTIYF
TRBV6-5	15	TRBJ2-7	CASSYSGTSPYEQYF
TRBV9	14	TRBJ2-5	CASGGRGSGETQYF
TRBV11-2	16	TRBJ2-1	CASSPGATPAYNEQFF
TRBV15	13	TRBJ1-1	CATHDRGMVEAFF
TRBV11-2	15	TRBJ1-6	CASSLGQDYNSPLHF
TRBV10-3	16	TRBJ2-5	CAISEGGLAVQETQYF
TRBV7-9	13	TRBJ2-3	CASSSQTTDTQYF
TRBV20-1	11	TRBJ2-5	CSARSTETQYF
TRBV5-1	16	TRBJ2-5	CASTATSGSGMETQYF
TRBV7-2	14	TRBJ2-2	CASSLEGRTGELFF
TRBV5-1	17	TRBJ2-1	CASSLGLAGAGYNEQFF
TRBV18	14	TRBJ2-2	CASSPRQVAGELFF
TRBV7-9	13	TRBJ1-1	CASSLGQGREAFF
TRBV5-1	15	TRBJ2-5	CASSLSGTSYETQYF
TRBV7-2	13	TRBJ2-5	CASSWRRTETQYF
TRBV7-6	12	TRBJ1-3	CASSLSSNTIYF
TRBV28	15	TRBJ2-7	CASTLPGGRAGEQYF
TRBV11-3	15	TRBJ1-1	CASSPRGGMNTEAFF
TRBV15	12	TRBJ1-2	CATSRGVYGYTF
TRBV27	14	TRBJ2-3	CASSPLSSTDTQYF
TRBV5-5	17	TRBJ2-6	CASSLARGATGANVLTF
TRBV7-3	16	TRBJ2-1	CASSPQRGRVYNEQFF
TRBV19	15	TRBJ1-1	CASSKWDSLYTEAFF
TRBV5-6	15	TRBJ2-3	CASSLSGGRADTQYF
TRBV10-1	12	TRBJ1-2	CASTDRVEGYTF
TRBV5-1	14	TRBJ1-3	CASSFGTDGNTIYF
TRBV5-1	14	TRBJ2-3	CASSISGPTDTQYF
TRBV29-1	14	TRBJ2-3	CSVEDKGQPDTQYF
TRBV5-1	17	TRBJ2-7	CASSLESSRGGSYEQYF
TRBV28	11	TRBJ2-7	CASSYTYEQYF
TRBV15	12	TRBJ2-7	CATSYGNYEQYF
TRBV18	18	TRBJ1-1	CASSPLGPGGAGNTEAFF